These T cell receptor beta chains were read from a single sample in a study of cytomegalovirus exposure and HLA in healthy donors. Sequencing was performed with immunoSEQ multiplex PCR; in TCRdb, only in-frame clones are kept and a portion is missing. The sample records roughly 55,000 clones, 65% to 85% being singletons. Specimen: PBMCs. All receptors come from a female donor in good health and CMV-seronegative. Both conserved end residues are part of each CDR3.

j_gene,v_gene,CDR3aa
TRBJ2-7,TRBV6-5,CASSRGTREAYEQYF
TRBJ2-1,TRBV7-8,CASSKRTSGGGDEQFF
TRBJ2-2,TRBV28,CASSRRGGGTGELFF
TRBJ1-4,TRBV4-2,CASSRAVGPGGKDEKLFF
TRBJ2-7,TRBV30,CAWSRGFGYEQYF
TRBJ1-2,TRBV27,CAGSNPTGTLANYGYTF
TRBJ1-4,TRBV5-6,CASSWTGANEKLFF
TRBJ2-3,TRBV6-6,CASSSTSRDTQYF
TRBJ2-7,TRBV7-8,CASSPPLRDRVPEQYF
TRBJ1-5,TRBV4-3,CASSQDGGEGNQPQHF
TRBJ2-7,TRBV14,CASSPGYEQYF
TRBJ2-4,TRBV5-1,CASSSGTGPLGIQYF
TRBJ2-1,TRBV28,CASSLVGGLWQFF
TRBJ2-4,TRBV28,CASRPTRTGTFPRRAIQYF
TRBJ1-2,TRBV27,CASSIRQGTFYGYTF
TRBJ1-1,TRBV7-2,CASSLGAGGLQNTEAFF
TRBJ1-2,TRBV27,CASSSQPGQGYGYTF